This TCR beta chain was sequenced in a study of beta chain features in type 1 diabetes. Study context: The patients were much like the healthy donors in age, gender and cell yields. Whole-study results and caveats: The question left open here concerned HLA type influencing TCRB rearrangement. Type 1 diabetes patients showed fewer insertions and more deletions at VDJ junctions. There was a moderate but significant shortening of TCRB CDR3s in all four CD4+ subsets of Type 1 diabetes patients.

This CDR3 is 10 amino acids long. CDR1 SNHLY and CDR2 FYNNEI come from the germline V gene. V lost 9 bases to trimming and J lost 6 bases, with 7 bases between them. TCRB transcripts that were expressed got sequenced, as all of the isolated RNA had been reverse transcribed. The table came from immunoSEQ multiplex PCR; TCRdb's copy has only in-frame clones and leaves some out. This sample has around 160,000 clones, with approximately 62% found just once. Each of the CD4+ naive, central memory, regulatory and stem cell-like memory populations was sorted via CD45RO/CCR7/CD25/CD127/CD95/CD27. In regard to this clone: Its antigen is currently unknown.

The sequenced sample was naive CD4+ T cells from blood. The rearrangement links TRBV2 to TRBJ2-3; D gene uncertain. This clonotype was obtained from a man younger than 45 with type 1 diabetes. The CDR3 DNA reads as TGTGCCAGTTCATCTGATACGCAGTATTTT. Translation gives CASSSDTQYF.